A single sample gave rise to the 10 T cell receptor beta chains below, sequenced in a study of blood T cell repertoires in COVID-19. The assay was immunoSEQ multiplex PCR, and TCRdb's table has in-frame clones only and misses some. The sample consists of 55,000 to 65,000 clones, 75% to 80% of them appearing once. Sequenced input: peripheral blood. These receptors were collected from a human donor in a cohort sampled during active COVID-19.

CDR3 in amino acids: CASSLGRTPYEQYF. Written as DNA, the CDR3 is TGTGCCAGCAGCTTAGGGCGGACTCCCTACGAGCAGTACTTC. This chain connects TRBV7-2 to TRBJ2-7, with D perhaps matching TRBD2 (5 bases). V was clipped by 1 base and J by 2 bases, with 9 bases between them. The CDR3 is 14 amino acids. The germline CDR1 and CDR2 sequences are SGHTA and FQGNSA. Using reference TRBV7-2 and TRBJ2-7 for the parts outside the CDR3, the full variable domain is GAGVSQSPSNKVTEKGKDVELRCDPISGHTALYWYRQSLGQGLEFLIYFQGNSAPDKSGLPSDRFSAERTGGSVSTLTIQRTQQEDSAVYLCASSLGRTPYEQYFGPGTRLTVT.

The chain recombines TRBV5-1 with TRBJ1-1; TRBD1 might be the D (5 bases). V was trimmed by 3 bases and J by 5 bases, leaving 20 bases between them. This CDR3 contains 16 residues. From germline, CDR1 is SGHRS and CDR2 YFSETQ. Here the CDR3 DNA reads TGCGCCAGCAGCTCCCAGCCAGTGGACAAGGGGACTGAAGCTTTCTTT. It codes for CASSSQPVDKGTEAFF.

This clone was picked up one time. CDR3 DNA: TGTGCCAGCAGCCAAGTTACAGGGGGGAGCTCTGGAAACACCATATATTTT. This codes for CASSQVTGGSSGNTIYF. The genes are TRBV3-1 (or the pseudogene TRBV3-2) and TRBJ1-3; TRBD1 matches 8 bases. V lost 1 base, J lost 0 bases, and 5 bases stayed unmatched. Germline CDR1 LGHDT, CDR2 YNNKEL (reference sequence). This CDR3 has 17 residues.

The rearrangement uses TRBV12-3 or TRBV12-4 and TRBJ2-3; 9 bases fit TRBD2. The trim removed 5 bases at V and 14 bases at J, leaving 5 bases unmatched. This CDR3 has 11 amino acids. This CDR3 is CASSAGTSLYF. The CDR3 nucleotides read TGTGCCAGCAGTGCGGGGACTAGCCTGTATTTT.

The chain combines TRBV19 with TRBJ1-2, with D perhaps matching TRBD1 (5 bases). Per germline, CDR1 LNHDA and CDR2 SQIVND (reference sequence). CDR3 length: 15 residues. The V gene lost 3 bases and the J gene lost 7 bases, with 18 bases spanning the gap. In nucleotides, the CDR3 is TGTGCCAGTAGTATGGGCCCGGGACGGGGGTCTGGCTACACCTTC. The encoded protein is CASSMGPGRGSGYTF.

The genes are TRBV9 and TRBJ2-7, with 7 bases identical to TRBD2. Germline CDR1 SGDLS, CDR2 YYNGEE. The J segment lost 3 bases and the V segment lost 0 bases, leaving 9 bases of the junction unmatched. This CDR3 contains 16 residues. The CDR3 loop reads CASSVAWYSGGYEQYF. The CDR3 coding sequence is TGTGCCAGCAGCGTAGCTTGGTATTCGGGGGGCTACGAGCAGTACTTC.

The sample holds one count of this clone. The CDR3 is CASSTLAGSTGNEQFF. CDR3 sequence (DNA): TGTGCCAGCAGCACTCTAGCGGGGTCTACCGGGAATGAGCAGTTCTTC. The V call is TRBV7-9, the J call TRBJ2-1; TRBD2 agrees at 9 bases. This CDR3 has 16 amino acids. Trimming cost V 5 bases and J 7 bases; bases outside gene matches: 12. Germline V gene sequence: CDR1 SEHNR, CDR2 FQNEAQ (reference sequence).

This clone was recorded only once. The chain links TRBV20-1 to TRBJ1-2; D not resolved. V lost 6 bases and J 7 bases, leaving 12 bases between the germline ends. Germline V CDR1 and CDR2: DFQATT, SNEGSKA (reference sequence). The CDR3 runs to 11 residues. The CDR3 loop reads CSAARESGYTF. The DNA for the CDR3 is TGCAGTGCCGCGAGGGAGAGTGGCTACACCTTC.

As to this clone: Other DNA sequences in this sample translate to the same CDR3. The chain combines TRBV2 with TRBJ2-3; TRBD1 is a possible D gene (6 bases). The CDR3 consists of 17 residues. Germline CDR1 is SNHLY and CDR2 is FYNNEI. V was shortened by 2 bases and J by 2 bases, with 17 bases between the two germline ends. The CDR3 coding sequence is TGTGCCAGCAGTGAACAGGGACAAGGGATTTTCACAGATACGCAGTATTTT. Translated, it gives CASSEQGQGIFTDTQYF. Together with reference TRBV2 and TRBJ2-3, the CDR3 gives the full variable domain: EPEVTQTPSHQVTQMGQEVILRCVPISNHLYFYWYRQILGQKVEFLVSFYNNEISEKSEIFDDQFSVERPDGSNFTLKIRSTKLEDSAMYFCASSEQGQGIFTDTQYFGPGTRLTVL.

This clone showed up just once. This chain connects TRBV5-1 to TRBJ2-3; D is unclear. Germline CDR1 reads SGHRS; CDR2 reads YFSETQ. V was clipped by 0 bases and J by 4 bases, with 9 bases between them. This CDR3 comprises 14 residues. The CDR3 loop reads CASSLASTADTQYF. As DNA, the CDR3 is TGCGCCAGCAGCTTGGCTTCCACGGCAGATACGCAGTATTTT.